The clone carrying this T cell receptor (beta chain) was counted only a few times. This specimen comes from a study of long-term antiretroviral therapy in people with HIV. The CDR3 has 16 residues. Trimming shortened V by 6 bases and J by 0 bases, and 12 bases separated the two germline ends. Germline CDR1 and CDR2: SNHLY and FYNNEI. At survey level, the immunoSEQ assay was run in its v3.0 version. Data came from immunoSEQ multiplex PCR; TCRdb stores just in-frame clones and leaves some out. Of under 20,000 clones in the sample, more than 80% were seen once. The clonotype comes from a woman between 40 and 55 years old with HIV. Material: unsorted PBMCs, obtained 0.2 years after starting antiretroviral therapy. V gene TRBV2 combines with J gene TRBJ1-6; D gene unclear. In DNA, the CDR3 is TGTGCCAGCAGGCCGCCTGGGGACTCCTATAATTCACCCCTCCACTTT. Translated, it gives CASRPPGDSYNSPLHF.